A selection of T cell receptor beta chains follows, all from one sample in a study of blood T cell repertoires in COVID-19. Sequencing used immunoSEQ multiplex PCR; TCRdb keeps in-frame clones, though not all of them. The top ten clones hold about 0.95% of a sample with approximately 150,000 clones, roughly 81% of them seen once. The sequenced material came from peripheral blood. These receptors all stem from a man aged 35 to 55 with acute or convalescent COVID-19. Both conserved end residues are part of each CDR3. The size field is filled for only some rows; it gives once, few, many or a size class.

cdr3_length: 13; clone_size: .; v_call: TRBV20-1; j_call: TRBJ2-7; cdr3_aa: CSASSGGPYEQYF
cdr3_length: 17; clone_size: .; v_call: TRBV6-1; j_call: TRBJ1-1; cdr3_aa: CASSVPDSVWMNTEAFF
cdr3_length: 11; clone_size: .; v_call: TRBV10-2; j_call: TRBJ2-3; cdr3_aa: CASSGGDTQYF
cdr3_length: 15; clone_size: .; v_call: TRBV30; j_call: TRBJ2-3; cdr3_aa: CAWSVRIGGTDTQYF
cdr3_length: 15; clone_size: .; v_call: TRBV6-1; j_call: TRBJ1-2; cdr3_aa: CASSEEDRGDYGYTF
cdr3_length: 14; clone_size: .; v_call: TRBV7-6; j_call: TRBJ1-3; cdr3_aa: CASSLGAGGNTIYF
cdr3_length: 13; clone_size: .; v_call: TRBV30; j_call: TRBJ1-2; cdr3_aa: CAWSTGTGYGYTF
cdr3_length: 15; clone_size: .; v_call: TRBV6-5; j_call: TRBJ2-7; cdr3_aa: CASANAAGVSYEQYF
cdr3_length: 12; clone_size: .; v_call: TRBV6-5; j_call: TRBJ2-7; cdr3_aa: CATRQSSYEQYF
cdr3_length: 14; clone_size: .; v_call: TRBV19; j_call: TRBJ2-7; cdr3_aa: CASSIGSGTYEQYF
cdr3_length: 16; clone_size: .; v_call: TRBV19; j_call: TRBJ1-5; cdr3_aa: CASLGGAKWANQPQHF
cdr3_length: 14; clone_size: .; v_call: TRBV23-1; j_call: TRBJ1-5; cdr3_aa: CASPRGLGNQPQHF
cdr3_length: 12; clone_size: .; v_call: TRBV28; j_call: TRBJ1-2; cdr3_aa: CASSLIGYGYTF
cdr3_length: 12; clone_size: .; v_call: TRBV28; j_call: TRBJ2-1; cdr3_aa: CASIQQGSSWFF
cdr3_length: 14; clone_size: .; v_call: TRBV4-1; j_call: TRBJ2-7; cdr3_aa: CASSREDSSYEQYF
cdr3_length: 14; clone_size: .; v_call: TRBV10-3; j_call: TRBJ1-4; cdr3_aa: CAISEDRVNEKLFF
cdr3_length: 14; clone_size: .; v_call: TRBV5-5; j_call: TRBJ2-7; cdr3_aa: CASSIPGQGYEQYF
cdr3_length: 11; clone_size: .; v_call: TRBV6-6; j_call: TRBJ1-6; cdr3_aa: CATGGEGPLHF
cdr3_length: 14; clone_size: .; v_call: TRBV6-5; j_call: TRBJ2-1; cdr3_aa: CASSLLQGIDEQFF
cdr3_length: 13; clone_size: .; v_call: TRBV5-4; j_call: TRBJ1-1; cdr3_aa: CASSFQQNTEAFF
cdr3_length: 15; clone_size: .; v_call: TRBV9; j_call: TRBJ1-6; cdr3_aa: CASSTTRGAHSPLHF
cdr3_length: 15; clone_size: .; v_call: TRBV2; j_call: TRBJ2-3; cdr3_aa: CASSEEDRGTDTQYF
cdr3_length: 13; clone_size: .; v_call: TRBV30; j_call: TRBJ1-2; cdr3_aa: CAWKGQVLSGYTF
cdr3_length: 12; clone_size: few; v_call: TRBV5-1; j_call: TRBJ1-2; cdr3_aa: CASSFQEGGYTF
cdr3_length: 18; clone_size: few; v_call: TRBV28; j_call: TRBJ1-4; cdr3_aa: CASSLSVNSWATNEKLFF
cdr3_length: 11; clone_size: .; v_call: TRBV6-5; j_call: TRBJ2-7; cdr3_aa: CASGGTYEQYF
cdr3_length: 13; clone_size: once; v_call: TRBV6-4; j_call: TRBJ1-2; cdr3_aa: CASSDVQGHGYTF
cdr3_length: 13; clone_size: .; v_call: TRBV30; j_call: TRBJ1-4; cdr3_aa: CAWSRSGDEKLFF
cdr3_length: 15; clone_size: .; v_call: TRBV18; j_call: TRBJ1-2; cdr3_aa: CASSPTMEEARGYTF